In its sample, the clone carrying this T cell receptor (beta chain) was seen many times. What it recognizes is unknown. UMIs were added to TCR cDNA along with a universal primer site when it was made by 5'RACE template switching. Via MiXCR, TCRdb re-called the 5' RACE reads, giving one row per CDR3 protein. The table lists roughly 180,000 distinct CDR3 sequences, about 6% of them singletons, with 2.9% in the top ten. This sample is drawn from a study of T cells after yellow fever vaccination. Overall study context: The SMART-Seq v4 Ultra Low Input method served to prepare the low-cell-number fractions. Study-wide findings and caveats: Researchers noted that a small share of clonotypes showed up in both CD4 and CD8 compartments.

The source of this sequence is a young man who received the YFV17D yellow fever vaccine. The material sequenced was CD4+ T cells sorted from PBMCs, taken on the day of the first yellow fever vaccination.

CDR3 nucleotides: TGTGCCAGCAGTTACTCAGGGATTTCGAGCGGGGAGCTGTTTTTT. Its translation is CASSYSGISSGELFF. The genes are TRBV6-5 and TRBJ2-2; D remains ambiguous. The germline CDR1 and CDR2 sequences are MNHEY and SVGAGI. V was cut by 0 bases and J by 7 bases, with 12 bases left in between. The CDR3 extends over 15 amino acids.